This is a list of T cell receptor beta chains from one sample in a study of blood T cell repertoires in COVID-19. Only in-frame clones appear in the TCRdb table, and some are missing; sequencing was by immunoSEQ multiplex PCR. The sample comprises over 60,000 clones, roughly 78% of which are singletons, and roughly 9.7% rests with the top ten. Sequencing was performed on peripheral blood. The receptors were sampled from a human donor in a cohort sampled during active COVID-19. The CDR3 runs from the conserved cysteine through the conserved F or W. The order of the fields is J gene, V gene, clone size, D gene, CDR3 protein, CDR3 DNA. A D gene is named only where the DNA matches it firmly. Size is stated for part of the rows, as once, few or many counts, or as a class when the clone is expanded.

>TRBJ1-6|TRBV2|.|.
CASRELQGKNSPLHF
TGTGCCAGCAGGGAATTACAGGGAAAGAATTCACCCCTCCACTTT
>TRBJ2-7|TRBV29-1|.|.
CSAGTRSNEQYF
TGCAGCGCCGGGACTCGGTCCAACGAGCAGTACTTC
>TRBJ2-7|TRBV7-2|once|TRBD1
CASSFDRGTFYEQYF
TGTGCCAGCAGCTTCGACAGGGGTACATTTTACGAGCAGTACTTC
>TRBJ2-5|TRBV19|.|TRBD2
CASSQAGVGETQYF
TGTGCCAGTAGTCAAGCGGGAGTCGGAGAGACCCAGTACTTC
>TRBJ1-1|TRBV18|few|TRBD1
CASSLRDRNTEAFF
TGTGCCAGCTCACTCCGGGACAGGAACACTGAAGCTTTCTTT
>TRBJ1-1|TRBV27|.|TRBD1
CASSFYPGTALTEAFF
TGTGCCAGCAGTTTCTACCCCGGGACAGCCCTCACTGAAGCTTTCTTT
>TRBJ2-7|TRBV6-2/TRBV6-3|.|.
CASSFNYEQYF
TGTGCCAGCAGCTTTAACTACGAGCAGTACTTC
>TRBJ2-7|TRBV5-8|.|.
CASSFGLPADEQYF
TGTGCCAGCAGCTTCGGCCTGCCGGCGGACGAGCAGTACTTC
>TRBJ2-1|TRBV7-9|.|TRBD2
CASSASGLAGNNEQFF
TGTGCCAGCAGCGCAAGCGGACTAGCGGGAAACAATGAGCAGTTCTTC
>TRBJ2-1|TRBV6-6|.|.
CASSPALGGVSYNEQFF
TGTGCCAGCAGTCCCGCCTTGGGGGGTGTTTCCTACAATGAGCAGTTCTTC
>TRBJ1-2|TRBV6-2/TRBV6-3|.|.
CASSSRQGPIHGYTF
TGTGCCAGCAGTTCACGGCAGGGGCCGATTCATGGCTACACCTTC
>TRBJ1-2|TRBV28|few|TRBD1
CASRIPTGGANYGYTF
TGTGCCAGCAGGATACCCACAGGGGGAGCTAACTATGGCTACACCTTC
>TRBJ2-7|TRBV29-1|.|TRBD1
CSVARDRNSYEQYF
TGCAGCGTTGCCCGGGACAGGAATTCCTACGAGCAGTACTTC
>TRBJ2-7|TRBV24-1|.|TRBD1
CATSDFPGQESSYEQYF
TGTGCCACCAGTGATTTCCCCGGACAGGAAAGCTCCTACGAGCAGTACTTC
>TRBJ2-4|TRBV12-3/TRBV12-4|.|TRBD1
CASSRQGGQYF
TGTGCCAGCAGTCGACAGGGGGGTCAGTACTTC
>TRBJ1-2|TRBV6-2/TRBV6-3|.|.
CASSYTLDWDGYTF
TGTGCCAGCAGTTACACCTTGGACTGGGATGGCTACACCTTC
>TRBJ1-1|TRBV7-9|few|.
CASSLPGTSEAFF
TGTGCCAGCAGCTTACCGGGAACGTCTGAAGCTTTCTTT
>TRBJ2-7|TRBV4-1|.|.
CASSQDDLAGAYEQYF
TGCGCCAGCAGCCAAGACGATCTAGCTGGGGCCTACGAGCAGTACTTC
>TRBJ2-7|TRBV4-3|.|.
CASSQDRDTYEQYF
TGCGCCAGCAGCCAAGACCGGGACACCTACGAGCAGTACTTC
>TRBJ1-1|TRBV19|.|.
CASSIDGQSEAFF
TGTGCCAGTAGTATAGACGGACAGTCTGAAGCTTTCTTT